This T cell receptor (beta chain) was sequenced for a study of Ad26.COV2.S vaccination and SARS-CoV-2 variants. TCRdb's table, derived via immunoSEQ multiplex PCR, lists solely in-frame clones and lacks some. The repertoire holds 410,000 or so clones, about 90% seen once, with approximately 1.6% in the top ten. Regarding treatment: roughly 18 received Ad26.COV2.S at low or high dose, single or two shots; roughly five received placebo; per-sample allocation not given. On day 63 after the first injection, vaccine and placebo recipients gave samples. Germline V gives CDR1 MNHEY, CDR2 SVGAGI. V trimming: 6 bases; J trimming: 4 bases; junction bases outside the gene matches: 6. This CDR3 comprises 14 residues.

The material was peripheral blood, obtained in a trial of Ad26.COV2.S vaccine versus placebo. This chain links TRBV6-5 with TRBJ1-5; 7 bases align to TRBD1. This receptor was identified in a person aged 18 to 59 who received the Ad26.COV2.S COVID-19 vaccine or a placebo. The CDR3, as DNA: TGTGCCAGCAGCGACAGGGTCGGGAATCAGCCCCAGCATTTT. Translated, it gives CASSDRVGNQPQHF.